The 24 T cell receptor beta chains presented below share a single source sample, sequenced in a study of beta chain features in type 1 diabetes. For these receptors, no antigen is known. Reverse transcription of all isolated RNA meant that expressed TCRB transcripts were sequenced. Produced via immunoSEQ multiplex PCR; TCRdb's table is partial and in-frame only. Among more than 300,000 clones listed, about 10% were seen once. Study findings and constraints: Shortening of TCRB CDR3s, moderate but significant, appeared in all four CD4+ subsets of Type 1 diabetes patients.

The sequenced material came from central memory CD4+ T cells from blood. All receptors derive from a man aged 30-40 years with type 1 diabetes.

This clone was detected only a few times. The junction departs from germline at one end; a sequencing error may be responsible. Written as DNA, the CDR3 is TGTGCCAGCAGCCTAGCGCCGGGACAGTACGAGCAGTACTTC. It is translated as CASSLAPGQYEQYF. The rearrangement uses TRBV7-6 and TRBJ2-7, with TRBD1 as a possible D gene (7 bases). The V gene's germline CDR1 is SGHVS and CDR2 FNYEAQ. The CDR3 has 14 residues. Supplemented by reference TRBV7-6 and TRBJ2-7, the full variable domain reads GAGVSQSPRYKVTKRGQDVALRCDPISGHVSLYWYRQALGQGPEFLTYFNYEAQQDKSGLPNDRFSAERPEGSISTLTIQRTEQRDSAMYRCASSLAPGQYEQYFGPGTRLTVT.

This clone has at least ten counts. V is TRBV6-6 and J is TRBJ2-5; D is unresolved. Germline-derived CDR1 and CDR2 are MNHNY and SVGAGI (reference sequence). The CDR3 totals 12 residues. Trimming removed 5 bases at V and 3 bases at J, with 7 bases between. The CDR3 spells CASSQLEETQYF. Written as DNA, the CDR3 is TGTGCCAGCAGTCAGCTAGAAGAGACCCAGTACTTC.

The chain couples TRBV7-3 to TRBJ2-7, with 9 bases fitting TRBD2. The CDR3 covers 15 residues. Germline lookup yields CDR1 SGHTA and CDR2 FQGTGA. Losses at the gene ends were 3 bases for V and 2 bases for J; bases not matched to a gene: 5. The CDR3 sequence is CASSLKTSGTYEQYF. The CDR3 nucleotides read TGTGCCAGCAGCTTGAAGACTAGCGGAACCTACGAGCAGTACTTC.

In its sample, this clone was seen a few times. V is TRBV29-1 and J is TRBJ1-1; tentative D call: TRBD1 (6 bases). There are 13 residues in the CDR3. V was trimmed by 7 bases and J by 5 bases, leaving 17 bases between them. Germline V gives CDR1 SQVTM, CDR2 ANQGSEA. CDR3 sequence: CSAGGQGNTEAFF. DNA for the CDR3: TGCAGCGCTGGGGGCCAGGGGAATACTGAAGCTTTCTTT.

This chain connects TRBV28 to TRBJ2-7; TRBD1 aligns across 8 bases. CDR3 length equals 14 residues. CDR1 is MDHEN, CDR2 SYDVKM, per germline. Trimming took 11 bases from V and 5 from J; bases not matched to a gene: 14. The CDR3 coding sequence is TGTGCCGGAAGCGGAGGCAGGGGGCTCGACGAGCAGTACTTC. Protein: CAGSGGRGLDEQYF.

Only a few counts were recorded for this clone. The chain uses TRBV27 and TRBJ2-3; D gene ambiguous. Trimming removed 10 bases at V and 1 base at J, with 15 bases between. The length of the CDR3 is 14 residues. Germline V lookup: CDR1 MNHEY, CDR2 SMNVEV (reference sequence). The chain's CDR3 is CATRPFNRTDTQYF. In DNA form, the CDR3 reads TGTGCCACCCGGCCCTTCAATCGCACAGATACGCAGTATTTT.

This chain uses TRBV21-1 with TRBJ2-7; the table calls TRBD1, which could not be checked here. TRBV21-1 is recorded as a pseudogene. The CDR3 extends over 16 amino acids. CDR3 residues: CASSKGQHQSSYEQYF. The CDR3 nucleotides read TGTGCCAGCAGCAAAGGACAACACCAGAGCTCCTACGAGCAGTACTTC.

This clone was counted a few times. The chain joins TRBV5-5 to TRBJ1-2; 8 bases match TRBD1. Losses at the gene ends were 4 bases for V and 5 bases for J; bases not matched to a gene: 7. CDR1 SGHKS and CDR2 YYEKEE come from the germline V gene (reference sequence). The CDR3 consists of 14 residues. This chain's CDR3 is CASSLGDRNYGYTF. CDR3 coding DNA: TGTGCCAGCAGCCTCGGGGACAGGAATTATGGCTACACCTTC.

The chain joins TRBV2 to TRBJ2-5, with D unclear. V was trimmed by 7 bases and J by 2 bases, leaving 14 bases between them. This CDR3 is built from 14 residues. CDR1 and CDR2 from the germline V gene are SNHLY and FYNNEI. CDR3 in DNA: TGTGCCAGCAACCCGTCCCAGACGCAAGAGACCCAGTACTTC. Protein sequence: CASNPSQTQETQYF.

This clone showed up many times. The chain links TRBV6-1 to TRBJ2-5, with 9 bases identical to TRBD1. J gave up 5 bases and V 3 bases, and 7 bases lay outside the gene matches. The V gene's germline CDR1 is MNHNS and CDR2 SASEGT. This CDR3 region has 15 residues. This CDR3 reads CASSEDRGGRETQYF. The DNA for the CDR3 is TGTGCCAGCAGTGAGGACAGGGGTGGACGGGAGACCCAGTACTTC.

In its sample, this clone was seen a few times. The V gene is TRBV6-5, the J gene TRBJ2-7; 9 bases are shared with TRBD1. The V gene end was trimmed by 0 bases and the J gene end by 6 bases; junction bases not matched to a gene: 6. The CDR3 consists of 15 residues. Germline V gene sequence: CDR1 MNHEY, CDR2 SVGAGI. The CDR3 is CASSYSGTGPSEQYF. Here the CDR3 DNA reads TGTGCCAGCAGTTACTCGGGGACAGGGCCATCCGAGCAGTACTTC.

This clone has a handful of counts. Relative to the germline gene, one junction end is altered; a read error may explain this. The chain recombines TRBV4-1 with TRBJ1-2; 7 nucleotides agree with TRBD1. CDR1 and CDR2 from the germline V gene are MGHRA and YSYEKL. The CDR3 extends over 15 amino acids. CDR3 in amino acids: CASSQEKSGGRGYTF. In DNA, the CDR3 is TGTGCCAGCAGCCAAGAGAAGTCAGGGGGACGTGGCTACACCTTC.

A few counts support this clone. The chain is built from TRBV6-6 and TRBJ2-3, with D perhaps matching TRBD2 (6 bases). The CDR3 is 14 amino acids. Looked up from germline, CDR1 is MNHNY and CDR2 is SVGAGI (reference sequence). The V and J ends lost 0 bases and 8 bases respectively, with 12 bases between them. CDR3 region: CASSYSDSGTTQYF. The CDR3 coding sequence is TGTGCCAGCAGTTACTCGGATAGCGGCACTACGCAGTATTTT.

In this sample, this clone turned up a few times. The chain is built from TRBV29-1 and TRBJ1-3, with 7 bases that match TRBD1. The CDR3 runs to 16 residues. V was clipped by 4 bases and J by 0 bases; unmatched bases: 9. Germline-derived CDR1 and CDR2 are SQVTM and ANQGSEA. CDR3 sequence reads: CSVGDTRTGSGNTIYF. The CDR3 DNA reads TGCAGCGTTGGCGACACCCGGACAGGCTCTGGAAACACCATATATTTT. The full variable domain, in which reference TRBV29-1 and TRBJ1-3 provide the parts outside the CDR3, is SAVISQKPSRDICQRGTSLTIQCQVDSQVTMMFWYRQQPGQSLTLIATANQGSEATYESGFVIDKFPISRPNLTFSTLTVSNMSPEDSSIYLCSVGDTRTGSGNTIYFGEGSWLTVV.

The table lists this clone with a few counts. The gene calls are TRBV6-4 and TRBJ2-2; 10 positions agree with TRBD1. This CDR3 has 13 residues. J lost 9 bases, V lost 8 bases, and 6 bases had no gene match. The V gene's germline CDR1 is MRHNA and CDR2 SNTAGT. DNA for the CDR3: TGTGCCAGCCGACCGACAGGGGGCCGGGAGCTGTTTTTT. Translated: CASRPTGGRELFF.

This clone was observed at least ten times. J is TRBJ1-5 and V is TRBV28, with a possible D match to TRBD1 (6 bases). Germline V gene lookup returns CDR1 MDHEN and CDR2 SYDVKM. Trimming took 6 bases from V and 3 from J, leaving 12 bases between them. The CDR3 consists of 14 residues. The CDR3 sequence is CASSAGADNQPQHF. The CDR3 bases are TGTGCCAGCAGCGCGGGGGCCGACAATCAGCCCCAGCATTTT.

This chain's CDR3 is CASRATGPGTEAFF. CDR3 coding DNA: TGTGCCAGCAGGGCGACAGGTCCGGGGACTGAAGCTTTCTTT. The chain is built from TRBV7-2 and TRBJ1-1; perhaps TRBD1 as D (6 bases). This CDR3 comprises 14 residues. The V and J ends lost 6 bases and 5 bases respectively, with 16 bases between them. The germline V gene encodes CDR1 SGHTA and CDR2 FQGNSA. The variable domain in full, completed from reference TRBV7-2 and TRBJ1-1, reads GAGVSQSPSNKVTEKGKDVELRCDPISGHTALYWYRQSLGQGLEFLIYFQGNSAPDKSGLPSDRFSAERTGGSVSTLTIQRTQQEDSAVYLCASRATGPGTEAFFGQGTRLTVV.

To note about this clone: The sample holds other DNA sequences that translate to the same CDR3. This rearrangement joins TRBV5-1 to TRBJ1-1; D unclear. Germline V gives CDR1 SGHRS, CDR2 YFSETQ. The V end lost 2 bases, the J end lost 1 base, and 6 bases lay between the germline ends. This CDR3 region has 13 residues. In DNA, the CDR3 is TGCGCCAGCAGCTTTGGGAAGAACACTGAAGCTTTCTTT. Protein: CASSFGKNTEAFF.

The V call is TRBV7-2, the J call TRBJ2-3, with D unresolved. In germline, CDR1 is SGHTA, CDR2 FQGNSA. CDR3 length: 13 residues. The V end lost 3 bases, the J end lost 4 bases, and 8 bases lay between the germline ends. This CDR3 is CASSFYEADTQYF. In DNA form, the CDR3 reads TGTGCCAGCAGCTTTTATGAGGCAGATACGCAGTATTTT. Together with reference TRBV7-2 and TRBJ2-3, the CDR3 gives the full variable domain: GAGVSQSPSNKVTEKGKDVELRCDPISGHTALYWYRQSLGQGLEFLIYFQGNSAPDKSGLPSDRFSAERTGGSVSTLTIQRTQQEDSAVYLCASSFYEADTQYFGPGTRLTVL.

The V call is TRBV9, the J call TRBJ2-2; 9 bases agree with TRBD1. Germline CDR1 is SGDLS and CDR2 is YYNGEE. CDR3 length equals 15 residues. V gave up 4 bases and J gave up 4 bases; unmatched junction bases: 5. CDR3 loop: CASSPGQGGTGELFF. The CDR3 bases are TGTGCCAGCAGCCCGGGACAGGGAGGCACCGGGGAGCTGTTTTTT. Full variable domain (missing parts from reference TRBV9 and TRBJ2-2): DSGVTQTPKHLITATGQRVTLRCSPRSGDLSVYWYQQSLDQGLQFLIQYYNGEERAKGNILERFSAQQFPDLHSELNLSSLELGDSALYFCASSPGQGGTGELFFGEGSRLTVL.

Regarding this clone: The sample holds other DNA sequences that translate to the same CDR3. CDR3 coding DNA: TGTGCCAGCAGCAATCAAGGGGGAGAGACCCAGTACTTC. Residues: CASSNQGGETQYF. The genes are TRBV5-4 and TRBJ2-5, with D perhaps matching TRBD1 (6 bases). The CDR3 runs to 13 residues. V was cut by 4 bases and J by 4 bases, with 11 bases left in between. Germline lookup yields CDR1 SGHNT and CDR2 YYREEE (reference sequence).

Many counts were recorded for this clone. The V call is TRBV7-9, the J call TRBJ2-7; D not resolved. Germline V gene sequence: CDR1 SEHNR, CDR2 FQNEAQ (reference sequence). This CDR3 comprises 14 residues. V lost 2 bases and J 0 bases, leaving 8 bases between the germline ends. This CDR3 reads CASSLFATSYEQYF. As DNA, the CDR3 is TGTGCCAGCAGCTTATTCGCGACCTCCTACGAGCAGTACTTC.

The gene calls are TRBV7-3 and TRBJ2-7; 7 nucleotides line up with TRBD2. From germline, CDR1 is SGHTA and CDR2 FQGTGA. The CDR3 contains 15 residues. The ends lost 3 bases at V and 0 bases at J; junction bases unmatched: 5. The CDR3 is CASSFSGGSSYEQYF. The CDR3 DNA sequence: TGTGCCAGCAGCTTCTCGGGGGGTAGCTCCTACGAGCAGTACTTC.

The V gene is TRBV7-9, the J gene TRBJ1-2, with D perhaps TRBD1 (6 bases). The CDR3 covers 17 residues. Trimming pared 5 bases from V and 3 bases from J, leaving 22 bases between. Germline loops: CDR1 SEHNR, CDR2 FQNEAQ (reference sequence). The CDR3 loop is CASSPVTGQPGHYGYTF. In DNA form, the CDR3 reads TGTGCCAGCAGCCCCGTGACAGGACAGCCAGGACACTATGGCTACACCTTC. The whole variable domain, remainder taken from reference TRBV7-9 and TRBJ1-2, is DTGVSQNPRHKITKRGQNVTFRCDPISEHNRLYWYRQTLGQGPEFLTYFQNEAQLEKSRLLSDRFSAERPKGSFSTLEIQRTEQGDSAMYLCASSPVTGQPGHYGYTFGSGTRLTVV.